Listed below are T cell receptor beta chains from one sample, sequenced in a study of Graves' ophthalmopathy and Graves' hyperthyroidism. MiXCR, applied by TCRdb to the multiplex PCR reads, yields one record per CDR3 protein. The sample comprises 650,000 to 900,000 distinct CDR3 sequences, roughly 41% of which are singletons, and 44% rests with the top ten. Sequenced sample: peripheral blood. Receptor source: an adult man with Graves' ophthalmopathy. CDR3s include the opening cysteine and the closing phenylalanine or tryptophan. A D gene is named only where the DNA matches it firmly. Some rows mark clone size as missing; the rest say once, few, many or name a class of expanded clone.

j_gene,d_gene,v_gene,abundance,CDR3nt,CDR3aa
TRBJ2-5,.,TRBV4-3,few,TGCGCCAGCAGCCAGGTTCCAGGGACCCAAGAGACCCAGTACTTC,CASSQVPGTQETQYF
TRBJ2-6,TRBD1,TRBV4-3,.,TGCGCCAGCAGCCAAGAGGCCAGGGGGTTCGCTGGGGCCAACGTCCTGACTTTC,CASSQEARGFAGANVLTF
TRBJ2-7,TRBD1,TRBV29-1,.,TGCAGCGGAGGGGCAGGGGGCTCCTACGAGCAGTACTTC,CSGGAGGSYEQYF
TRBJ2-7,TRBD1,TRBV29-1,once,TGCAGCGGTGGACAGGGATACGAGCAGTACTTC,CSGGQGYEQYF
TRBJ2-2,.,TRBV20-1,few,TGCAGTGCTACGGAGGAGACCGGGGAGCTGTTTTTT,CSATEETGELFF
TRBJ2-5,.,TRBV3-1,many,TGTGCCAGCAGCCCTTCAGGGGGGGAGACCCAGTACTTC,CASSPSGGETQYF
TRBJ2-2,.,TRBV7-9,.,TGTGCCAGCAGCTTGGCGGGACAGCTGAACACCGGGGAGCTGTTTTTT,CASSLAGQLNTGELFF
TRBJ1-1,.,TRBV2,many,TGTGCCAGCCCGGGGGGTGAAGCTTTCTTT,CASPGGEAFF
TRBJ2-6,.,TRBV7-9,.,TGTGCCAGCAGCACAACGTCCGGGACTTTC,CASSTTSGTF
TRBJ2-7,TRBD1,TRBV5-1,.,TGCGCCAGCAGCTTAGCAGGGTGGGGGACAGGGTCCTACGAGCAGTACTTC,CASSLAGWGTGSYEQYF
TRBJ2-7,.,TRBV14,few,TGTGCCAGCAGCCAGACTGACAGGACGGGCGAGCAGTACTTC,CASSQTDRTGEQYF
TRBJ1-2,.,TRBV6-6,.,TGTGCCAGCAGTTACAACAGCCGGGGCTATGGCTACACCTTC,CASSYNSRGYGYTF
TRBJ2-2,.,TRBV19,once,TGTGCCAGTAGTATTGGTTTAGGGTTTAGTGACACCGGGGAGCTGTTTTTT,CASSIGLGFSDTGELFF
TRBJ1-1,.,TRBV7-2,once,TGTGCCAGCAGTTTCCCCTCCGCAGGATCCTTTGCGGTTGAAGCTTTCTTT,CASSFPSAGSFAVEAFF
TRBJ1-2,.,TRBV7-8,many,TGTGCCAGCAGCCCTGACGGCAACCTCCGCCGAGGCTACACCTTC,CASSPDGNLRRGYTF
TRBJ1-5,.,TRBV6-6,few,TGTGCCAGCAGGATTGCACATTTCTTGGATCAGCCCCAGCATTTT,CASRIAHFLDQPQHF
TRBJ2-5,.,TRBV11-2,.,TGTGCCAGCAGTCCCAGGATCCAAGAGACCCAGTACTTC,CASSPRIQETQYF
TRBJ2-5,TRBD2,TRBV20-1,.,TGCAGTGCTGCCGAAGGCGGGAGGGCCTCAGAGACCCAGTACTTC,CSAAEGGRASETQYF
TRBJ2-7,.,TRBV7-2,.,TGTGCCAGCAGCTTAGATCCCCTTCTTGAGCGGGAGCAGTACTTC,CASSLDPLLEREQYF
TRBJ2-1,TRBD1,TRBV10-3,.,TGTGCCAGTAGTCACGGGACAGTTACCGATGAGCAGTTCTTC,CASSHGTVTDEQFF
TRBJ1-5,.,TRBV20-1,.,TGCAGTGCTTTAACAGCATATAGCAATCAGCCCCAGCATTTT,CSALTAYSNQPQHF
TRBJ1-1,.,TRBV2,few,TGTGCCAGCAGTGAAATTGAGAACACTGAAGCTTTCTTT,CASSEIENTEAFF